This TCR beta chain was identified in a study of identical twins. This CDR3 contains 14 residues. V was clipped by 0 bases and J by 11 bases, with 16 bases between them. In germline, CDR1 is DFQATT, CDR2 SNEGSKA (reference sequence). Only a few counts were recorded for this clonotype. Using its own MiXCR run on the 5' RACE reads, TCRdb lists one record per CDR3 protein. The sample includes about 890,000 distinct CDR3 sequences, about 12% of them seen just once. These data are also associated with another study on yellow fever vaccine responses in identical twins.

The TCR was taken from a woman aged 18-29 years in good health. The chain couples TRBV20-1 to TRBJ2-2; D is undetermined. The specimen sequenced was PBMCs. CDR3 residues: CSARDPLSGTELFF. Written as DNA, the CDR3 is TGCAGTGCTAGAGATCCCCTATCCGGTACTGAGCTGTTTTTT.